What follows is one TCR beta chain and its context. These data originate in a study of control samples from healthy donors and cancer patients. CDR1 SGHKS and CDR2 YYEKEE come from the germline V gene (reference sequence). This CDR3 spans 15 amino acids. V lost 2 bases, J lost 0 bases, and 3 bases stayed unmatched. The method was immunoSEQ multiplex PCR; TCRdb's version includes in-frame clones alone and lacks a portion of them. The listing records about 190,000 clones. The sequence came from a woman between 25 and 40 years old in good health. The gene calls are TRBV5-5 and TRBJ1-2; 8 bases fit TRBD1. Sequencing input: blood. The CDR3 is CASSFPGQANYGYTF. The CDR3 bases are TGTGCCAGCAGCTTTCCGGGACAGGCTAACTATGGCTACACCTTC.